The 18 T cell receptor beta chains below come from one sample, sequenced in a study of memory CD4+ T cells and cytomegalovirus serostatus. Sequencing used immunoSEQ multiplex PCR; TCRdb keeps in-frame clones, though not all of them. This table holds tens of thousands of clones, more than 75% found once. The sort gate was single viable CD3+CD4+CD8-CD45RO+ cells for memory CD4+ T cells. Sequencing was carried out using memory CD4+ T cells from blood. Receptors originate from an adult in good health and CMV-seronegative.

V is TRBV28 and J is TRBJ2-7; 8 nucleotides agree with TRBD2. CDR1 is MDHEN, CDR2 SYDVKM, per germline. Trimming took 3 bases from V and 1 from J; bases not matched to a gene: 8. The length of the CDR3 is 16 residues. The CDR3 region has the DNA TGTGCCAGCAGTTTGGGAGGCGGGAGGCCATCCTACGAGCAGTACTTC. Translated, it gives CASSLGGGRPSYEQYF.

The chain combines TRBV27 with TRBJ2-2; 7 positions agree with TRBD1. This CDR3 contains 16 residues. Germline CDR1 and CDR2: MNHEY and SMNVEV (reference sequence). J lost 5 bases, V lost 5 bases, and 11 bases had no gene match. The CDR3 protein is CASSLRGGQRTGELFF. The CDR3 DNA is TGTGCCAGCAGTCTTAGAGGGGGACAGAGAACCGGGGAGCTGTTTTTT.

V gene TRBV19 combines with J gene TRBJ1-2; D perhaps matches TRBD1 (6 bases). The CDR3 runs to 16 residues. V shed 6 bases and J shed 4 bases, with 21 bases lying between them. Germline values: CDR1 LNHDA, CDR2 SQIVND (reference sequence). Here the CDR3 reads CASRLQGRDAPYGYTF. The CDR3 DNA is TGTGCCAGTAGGCTACAGGGTAGAGACGCACCCTATGGCTACACCTTC.

The rearrangement joins TRBV11-2 to TRBJ2-7, with 8 bases that match TRBD2. The CDR3 loop spans 18 amino acids. V was pared by 2 bases and J by 7 bases, with 19 bases of the junction left unmatched. Germline V gives CDR1 SGHAT, CDR2 FQNNGV. This chain's CDR3 is CASSLHGAGGGRTGEQYF. The CDR3 nucleotides read TGTGCCAGCAGCTTACATGGGGCGGGGGGCGGTCGGACCGGGGAGCAGTACTTC.

This chain's CDR3 is CASSPGAPRQGDPTRRDEQFF. CDR3 DNA: TGTGCCAGCAGTCCCGGGGCCCCGCGACAGGGGGACCCGACTAGGCGCGATGAGCAGTTCTTC. The V call is TRBV21-1, the J call TRBJ2-1; the table's D call TRBD1 went unverified against the DNA. TRBV21-1 is a pseudogene. The CDR3 has 21 residues.

The rearrangement joins TRBV9 to TRBJ2-1; the D is unclear. CDR3 length: 11 residues. The germline CDR1 and CDR2 sequences are SGDLS and YYNGEE. V was trimmed by 1 base and J by 9 bases, leaving 5 bases between them. CDR3 region: CASSVRREQFF. The CDR3 DNA follows: TGTGCCAGCAGCGTACGCCGTGAGCAGTTCTTC.

V gene TRBV5-1 combines with J gene TRBJ1-2; 7 bases are shared with TRBD1. Losses at the gene ends were 4 bases for V and 6 bases for J; bases not matched to a gene: 9. CDR3 length equals 14 residues. Germline V gene sequence: CDR1 SGHRS, CDR2 YFSETQ. CDR3 nucleotides: TGCGCCAGCAGCCCTGGGACAGTGCGCGATGGCTACACCTTC. Encoded protein: CASSPGTVRDGYTF.

The J gene is TRBJ2-3, the V gene TRBV7-2, with 9 bases aligning to TRBD1. Per the germline V gene, CDR1 is SGHTA and CDR2 is FQGNSA. The CDR3 consists of 15 residues. Trimming took 5 bases from V and 4 from J; bases not matched to a gene: 7. The CDR3 spells CASSPHRGLADTQYF. CDR3 DNA sequence: TGTGCCAGCAGCCCACACAGGGGGCTTGCAGATACGCAGTATTTT.

The chain joins TRBV10-1 to TRBJ1-3; D remains ambiguous. The CDR3 consists of 14 residues. Trimming removed 9 bases at V and 5 bases at J, with 17 bases between. Per germline, CDR1 WNHNN and CDR2 SYGVQD (reference sequence). The CDR3 DNA reads as TGCGCCAGGAAAGTGCGCCTGTATCGAAACACCATATATTTT. It is translated as CARKVRLYRNTIYF.

CDR3 in amino acids: CASSLDMSGVSIQYF. CDR3 DNA: TGCGCCAGCAGCTTGGATATGTCAGGGGTTAGCATTCAGTACTTC. The chain recombines TRBV5-1 with TRBJ2-4; D is possibly TRBD1 (6 bases). The germline CDR1 and CDR2 sequences are SGHRS and YFSETQ. The CDR3 has 15 amino acids. Trimming took off 0 bases at V and 9 bases at J, with 16 bases between the two ends.

J is TRBJ2-5 and V is TRBV7-6; weak D call: TRBD2 (6 bases). The germline V gene encodes CDR1 SGHVS and CDR2 FNYEAQ. Trimming left V 4 bases short and J 1 base short, with 10 bases between. The CDR3 totals 14 residues. The CDR3 nucleotides read TGTGCCAGCAGCTCTTCTAGCGTCCAAGAGACCCAGTACTTC. Protein sequence: CASSSSSVQETQYF.

The rearrangement uses TRBV29-1 and TRBJ1-2; D gene unclear. Germline CDR1 and CDR2: SQVTM and ANQGSEA. Deletions cut 1 base from V and 8 bases from J, with 11 bases between. The CDR3 is 12 amino acids. The CDR3 spells CSVEGYGRGYTF. The CDR3, as DNA: TGCAGCGTTGAAGGGTACGGTCGAGGCTACACCTTC. Together with reference TRBV29-1 and TRBJ1-2, the CDR3 gives the full variable domain: SAVISQKPSRDICQRGTSLTIQCQVDSQVTMMFWYRQQPGQSLTLIATANQGSEATYESGFVIDKFPISRPNLTFSTLTVSNMSPEDSSIYLCSVEGYGRGYTFGSGTRLTVV.

The chain has TRBV7-9 and TRBJ1-2, with 8 positions matching TRBD1. This CDR3 spans 13 amino acids. The J segment lost 2 bases and the V segment lost 8 bases, leaving 4 bases of the junction unmatched. Germline CDR1 is SEHNR and CDR2 is FQNEAQ (reference sequence). CDR3 nucleotide sequence: TGTGCCAGCGGGGACAGGACGAACTATGGCTACACCTTC. Translation: CASGDRTNYGYTF.

CDR3 sequence reads: CASSVDRNTEAFF. In nucleotides, the CDR3 is TGCGCCAGCAGTGTTGACAGGAACACTGAAGCTTTCTTT. This sequence joins TRBV10-2 and TRBJ1-1, with D possibly being TRBD1 (5 bases). This CDR3 comprises 13 residues. Germline-derived CDR1 and CDR2 are WSHSY and SAAADI. Trimming took 4 bases from V and 1 from J, leaving 7 bases between them.

The genes are TRBV28 and TRBJ2-7, with 8 positions matching TRBD1. The germline V gene has CDR1 MDHEN and CDR2 SYDVKM. Trimming removed 1 base from V and 4 bases from J; junction bases left unmatched: 12. CDR3 length equals 17 residues. CDR3 DNA sequence: TGTGCCAGCAGTTTATCGTTAGGGCACAGGGGGAGGTACGAGCAGTACTTC. Translated: CASSLSLGHRGRYEQYF.

V and J are TRBV29-1 and TRBJ2-3; 10 bases align to TRBD2. CDR1 SQVTM and CDR2 ANQGSEA come from the germline V gene. V was pared by 8 bases and J by 5 bases, with 7 bases of the junction left unmatched. This CDR3 has 13 amino acids. The CDR3 loop reads CSQAGGPRDTQYF. The CDR3 region has the DNA TGCAGCCAAGCGGGAGGGCCAAGAGATACGCAGTATTTT.

The chain couples TRBV20-1 to TRBJ2-7; D is uncertain. This CDR3 contains 11 residues. Germline loops: CDR1 DFQATT, CDR2 SNEGSKA (reference sequence). CDR3: CSVDGVGWQYF. CDR3 coding DNA: TGCAGCGTCGATGGGGTGGGTTGGCAGTACTTC.

The chain recombines TRBV6-6 with TRBJ1-1; unclear D gene. Germline loops: CDR1 MNHNY, CDR2 SVGAGI (reference sequence). Trimming shortened V by 11 bases and J by 7 bases, and 14 bases separated the two germline ends. This CDR3 is 11 amino acids long. The CDR3 DNA follows: TGTGCCTCAAGCGGCACACGTGAAGCTTTCTTT. It specifies CASSGTREAFF.